Included here is one T cell receptor beta chain sequence, with context. Its antigen is not identified. The data were produced by immunoSEQ multiplex PCR, yet TCRdb's version contains in-frame clones alone and is incomplete. The repertoire holds tens of thousands of clones, with over 75% as singletons. The CDR3 consists of 13 residues. Germline CDR1 MNHEY, CDR2 SMNVEV (reference sequence). The V end was cut by 3 bases, the J end by 5 bases, with 10 bases between. This specimen belongs to a study of OX40 agonist ivuxolimab in advanced cancers. Study-wide context: Patients were around 83% male with ages roughly 20 to 80, mean approximately 62.

Study-level results: Undetermined was the antigen specificity of the expanded peripheral T cells.

The starting material was CD4+ or CD8+ T cells sorted from blood, obtained in a trial of the OX40 agonist ivuxolimab. The chain links TRBV27 to TRBJ1-1, with D maybe TRBD1 (5 bases). The sequence was collected from an adult with an advanced solid tumor such as melanoma, head and neck, liver or kidney cancer. The CDR3 spells CASSFLGETEAFF. The CDR3 bases are TGTGCCAGCAGTTTTTTGGGGGAAACTGAAGCTTTCTTT.